This T cell receptor (beta chain) was recovered during a study of blood T cell repertoires in COVID-19. Methods used by the authors: The authors estimated nucleated cell counts from reference gene primer amplification. Profiling relied on immunoSEQ multiplex PCR, and the TCRdb table lists in-frame clones only, not all of them. From that table come the V and J calls and clone size; the DNA was used to work out D and trimming. The data show roughly 260,000 clones, roughly 90% seen once. Sequenced input: PBMCs or T cells enriched from blood (not recorded which). The clonotype comes from a woman aged 25 to 39 with acute COVID-19.

The CDR3 here is CASSPQPGREETQYF. CDR3 coding DNA: TGTGCCAGCAGCCCCCAACCCGGCAGGGAAGAGACCCAGTACTTC. The chain employs TRBV3-1 (or the pseudogene TRBV3-2) and TRBJ2-5, with D possibly being TRBD1 (5 bases). This CDR3 is built from 15 residues. V lost 4 bases, J lost 3 bases, and 15 bases lay in between. The germline CDR1 and CDR2 sequences are LGHDT and YNNKEL (reference sequence).